The 31 T cell receptor beta chains reported below all come from one sample, sequenced in a study of blood T cells in healthy people across ages. It was with a sample-barcoded 5' primer and a J-beta primer mix that a second PCR of about 7 to 12 cycles was run. TCRdb reprocessed the 5' RACE reads via MiXCR and lists one record per CDR3 protein. This table has fewer than 900,000 distinct CDR3 sequences, roughly 41% appearing once. The source material was blood. The receptors derive from a woman aged 55-70 years in good health.

This clonotype was recorded only once. The rearrangement uses TRBV20-1 and TRBJ1-1; 9 positions match TRBD1. This CDR3 contains 15 residues. Germline-derived CDR1 and CDR2 are DFQATT and SNEGSKA (reference sequence). With V trimmed by 0 bases and J by 1 base, 3 bases remained unmatched. Written as DNA, the CDR3 is TGCAGTGCTAGAGACCCGACAGGGGGGAACACTGAAGCTTTCTTT. Amino acid sequence: CSARDPTGGNTEAFF.

This clonotype came up a few times. The V call is TRBV6-6, the J call TRBJ1-2, with TRBD1 as a possible D gene (5 bases). CDR1 and CDR2 (germline): MNHNY, SVGAGI (reference sequence). The CDR3 spans 12 residues. Trimming stripped 6 bases from V and 4 bases from J, with 9 bases between. The CDR3 region is CASSPGLYGYTF. The CDR3 bases are TGTGCCAGCAGCCCGGGACTCTATGGCTACACCTTC.

The V and J genes are TRBV18 and TRBJ2-7; TRBD1 matches at 12 bases. CDR1 and CDR2 from the germline V gene are KGHSH and LQKENI. CDR3 length equals 15 residues. The J segment lost 3 bases and the V segment lost 2 bases, leaving 2 bases of the junction unmatched. CDR3 DNA sequence: TGTGCCAGCTCACCAGGGACAGGGGGCAACTACGAGCAGTACTTC. Its translation is CASSPGTGGNYEQYF.

This clonotype came up many times. This chain joins TRBV7-6 and TRBJ2-3; 8 bases align to TRBD2. CDR3 size: 18 residues. Germline trimming cut 5 bases from V and 4 bases from J; bases unmatched to any gene: 17. CDR1 SGHVS and CDR2 FNYEAQ come from the germline V gene. Written as DNA, the CDR3 is TGTGCCAGCAGCCCACTCTGGAGCGGGAGAGGGTTAGCAGATACGCAGTATTTT. Amino acid sequence: CASSPLWSGRGLADTQYF.

Worth noting for this clonotype: A much bigger clone sits one base away, suggesting this may be a read error. DNA of the CDR3: TGTGCCAGCAGCCTGACTAGCGGGGGGCGGTTCTTC. It specifies CASSLTSGGRFF. This chain links TRBV12-3 or TRBV12-4 with TRBJ2-1; 13 bases fit TRBD2. The CDR3 contains 12 residues. After removal of 6 bases from V and 15 bases from J, the junction contained 5 bases not matched to a gene.

A remark on this clonotype: A read error may explain this, as a much larger clone is one base away. The V gene is TRBV29-1, the J gene TRBJ2-1, with D possibly TRBD2 on 5 matching bases. The CDR3 extends over 18 amino acids. The V gene's germline CDR1 is SQVTM and CDR2 ANQGSEA. Deletions cut 1 base from V and 2 bases from J, with 21 bases between. CDR3 loop: CSVEVVWTFAEAYNEQFF. DNA of the CDR3: TGCAGCGTTGAAGTCGTGTGGACCTTTGCGGAGGCCTACAATGAGCAGTTCTTC.

The chain employs TRBV29-1 and TRBJ1-1; unclear D gene. The CDR3 contains 12 residues. From germline, CDR1 is SQVTM and CDR2 ANQGSEA. Trimming removed 7 bases at V and 1 base at J, with 10 bases between. The chain's CDR3 is CSAVTGNTEAFF. In DNA, the CDR3 is TGCAGCGCTGTGACTGGGAACACTGAAGCTTTCTTT.

With regard to this clonotype: With a much larger clone just one base away, this may be a read error. The chain couples TRBV4-3 to TRBJ1-2; D ambiguous. The CDR3 totals 13 residues. V was shortened by 0 bases and J by 10 bases, with 12 bases between the two germline ends. The V gene's germline CDR1 is LGHNA and CDR2 YSLEER. CDR3 in amino acids: CASSQDRRNDYTF. The CDR3 DNA sequence: TGCGCCAGCAGCCAAGATCGCAGAAATGACTACACCTTC.

This clonotype was counted only a few times. The J gene is TRBJ2-5, the V gene TRBV10-3, with a weak D call TRBD1 (5 bases). The CDR3 is 13 residues long. Germline lookup yields CDR1 ENHRY and CDR2 SYGVKD. V lost 3 bases to trimming and J lost 4 bases, with 9 bases between them. The CDR3 DNA is TGTGCCATCAGTGACAGGGTTGGAGAGACCCAGTACTTC. It codes for CAISDRVGETQYF.

This clonotype was seen ten or more times. The V and J genes are TRBV9 and TRBJ2-6; TRBD1 is a possible D gene (6 bases). V gave up 4 bases and J gave up 0 bases, with 11 bases separating them. CDR3 length equals 16 residues. Germline V gene lookup returns CDR1 SGDLS and CDR2 YYNGEE. This chain's CDR3 is CASSSDRSSGANVLTF. In nucleotides, the CDR3 is TGTGCCAGCAGCTCAGACAGGAGCTCTGGGGCCAACGTCCTGACTTTC.

This clonotype was seen ten or more times. In DNA form, the CDR3 reads TGTGCCAGCAGCGTAGGGGGGGTGGACTACGAGCAGTACTTC. Protein sequence: CASSVGGVDYEQYF. V is TRBV9 and J is TRBJ2-7, with D possibly TRBD2 on 6 matching bases. Trimming left V 0 bases short and J 3 bases short, with 10 bases between. CDR1 is SGDLS, CDR2 YYNGEE, per germline. CDR3 length: 14 amino acids. The entire variable domain, with the rest obtained from reference TRBV9 and TRBJ2-7, is as follows: DSGVTQTPKHLITATGQRVTLRCSPRSGDLSVYWYQQSLDQGLQFLIQYYNGEERAKGNILERFSAQQFPDLHSELNLSSLELGDSALYFCASSVGGVDYEQYFGPGTRLTVT.

This clonotype was counted a few times. This chain joins TRBV20-1 and TRBJ2-7, with D unresolved. CDR3 length: 11 residues. Deletions cut 5 bases from V and 3 bases from J, with 8 bases between. Germline V gene lookup returns CDR1 DFQATT and CDR2 SNEGSKA (reference sequence). The CDR3 is CSALCNYEQYF. CDR3 in DNA: TGCAGTGCTTTGTGCAACTACGAGCAGTACTTC.

This clonotype showed up many times. This CDR3 is CASSFDSSSYEQYF. In DNA form, the CDR3 reads TGTGCCAGCAGCTTCGACAGCTCCTCCTACGAGCAGTACTTC. The chain uses TRBV7-9 and TRBJ2-7; D perhaps matches TRBD1 (5 bases). This CDR3 comprises 14 residues. Germline V CDR1 and CDR2: SEHNR, FQNEAQ (reference sequence). The germline V and J ends were trimmed by 3 bases and 0 bases, with 9 bases remaining between them.

This clonotype was found many times. One end of the junction varies from germline; a read error may be responsible. The chain recombines TRBV10-3 with TRBJ2-1, with D maybe TRBD1 (5 bases). This CDR3 is 13 amino acids long. Germline V gene data show CDR1 as ENHRY and CDR2 as SYGVKD. DNA for the CDR3: TGTGCCATCAGTGTCGGCGCGGACAATGAGAAGTTCTTC. Translated: CAISVGADNEKFF.

This chain joins TRBV7-2 and TRBJ1-5, with 8 positions matching TRBD1. Germline V gene sequence: CDR1 SGHTA, CDR2 FQGNSA. The CDR3 length is 15 residues. V lost 5 bases and J lost 5; bases outside the gene matches: 8. CDR3 sequence (DNA): TGTGCCAGCAGCGTAGAGCAGGGGGCTCATCAGCCCCAGCATTTT. Its protein is CASSVEQGAHQPQHF.

The CDR3 spells CSARKGLAGGSEFF. As DNA, the CDR3 is TGCAGTGCTAGGAAGGGACTAGCGGGAGGTTCGGAGTTCTTC. V is TRBV20-1 and J is TRBJ2-1; 15 positions agree with TRBD2. The CDR3 consists of 14 residues. Trimming at V came to 3 bases and at J to 14 bases, leaving 8 bases not matched to a gene. Germline CDR1 reads DFQATT; CDR2 reads SNEGSKA (reference sequence).

This clonotype was seen just once. A read error may produce the germline difference seen at one junction end. V usage is TRBV5-1 and J usage is TRBJ2-1; D possibly corresponds to TRBD2 (6 bases). CDR3 size: 15 residues. Per germline, CDR1 SGHRS and CDR2 YFSETQ. CDR3 sequence reads: CASSPGTQPNKEQFF. The CDR3 region has the DNA TGCGCCAGCAGCCCCGGGACTCAACCAAACAAGGAGCAGTTCTTC.

V usage is TRBV18 and J usage is TRBJ2-7; D is undetermined. The V and J ends lost 3 bases and 0 bases respectively, with 9 bases between them. This CDR3 spans 14 amino acids. In germline, CDR1 is KGHSH, CDR2 LQKENI. CDR3 residues: CASSPSVSSYEQYF. CDR3 sequence (DNA): TGTGCCAGCTCACCGAGCGTAAGCTCCTACGAGCAGTACTTC.

This chain's CDR3 is CAIKGQGEETQYF. In DNA form, the CDR3 reads TGTGCCATCAAAGGACAGGGCGAAGAGACCCAGTACTTC. The gene calls are TRBV10-3 and TRBJ2-5; the match to TRBD1 covers 8 bases. The CDR3 is made up of 13 amino acids. The V and J ends lost 7 bases and 3 bases, in that order; junction bases with no gene match: 4. CDR1 is ENHRY and CDR2 is SYGVKD in the germline V gene.

V and J are TRBV12-3 or TRBV12-4 and TRBJ2-7; D is unresolved. Trimming shortened V by 3 bases and J by 4 bases, and 10 bases separated the two germline ends. The CDR3 is made up of 13 amino acids. This CDR3 is CASSFYRGYEQYF. Here the CDR3 DNA reads TGTGCCAGCAGTTTCTACCGAGGTTACGAGCAGTACTTC.

To note about this clonotype: A much larger clone is a single base away; this may be a read error. The gene calls are TRBV4-3 and TRBJ2-1, with D hard to call. CDR1 and CDR2 from the germline V gene are LGHNA and YSLEER. There are 12 residues in the CDR3. V shed 3 bases and J shed 5 bases, with 5 bases lying between them. The CDR3 protein is CASSQVDNEQFF. For the CDR3, the DNA is TGCGCCAGCAGCCAGGTCGACAATGAGCAGTTCTTC.

Points on this clonotype: The junction departs from germline at one end; a sequencing error may be responsible. This chain joins TRBV12-3 or TRBV12-4 and TRBJ2-3, with D perhaps TRBD1 or TRBD2 (7 bases each). CDR3 length equals 14 residues. CDR3 coding DNA: TGTGCCAGCAGTTTCAGGGGGGGCGCAGATATGCAGTATTTT. Residues: CASSFRGGADMQYF.

This chain joins TRBV4-3 and TRBJ1-4; 12 nucleotides line up with TRBD1. CDR3 size: 14 residues. Germline lookup yields CDR1 LGHNA and CDR2 YSLEER. The V and J ends lost 3 bases and 7 bases, in that order; junction bases with no gene match: 0. The CDR3 nucleotides read TGCGCCAGCAGCCAGGGACAGGGGGCTGAAAAACTGTTTTTT. This codes for CASSQGQGAEKLFF.

The V and J genes are TRBV5-5 and TRBJ2-7, with a tentative D call TRBD1 (5 bases). Germline assignment: CDR1 SGHKS and CDR2 YYEKEE (reference sequence). The V end was cut by 5 bases, the J end by 3 bases, with 12 bases between. This CDR3 region has 13 residues. The DNA of the CDR3 is TGTGCCAGCAGGGAATCAGGGCTCTACGAGCAGTACTTC. This translates into CASRESGLYEQYF.

The rearrangement links TRBV29-1 to TRBJ2-1; 10 nucleotides align to TRBD2. Matching the DNA end better, TRBJ2-7 makes the J call doubtful. The CDR3 extends over 16 amino acids. Germline V gene data show CDR1 as SQVTM and CDR2 as ANQGSEA. This CDR3 reads CSVLAGEGRTYNEQYF. The CDR3 DNA reads as TGCAGCGTTCTAGCGGGAGAAGGACGGACCTACAATGAGCAGTACTTC.

The genes are TRBV24-1 and TRBJ2-5, with D hard to call. The CDR3 length is 13 residues. The ends were cut back, 4 bases at V and 5 bases at J, with 10 bases in the middle. Germline V gives CDR1 KGHDR, CDR2 SFDVKD. CDR3 in DNA: TGTGCCACCAGTGAAGTAACCCCCGAGACCCAGTACTTC. Translated: CATSEVTPETQYF.

This clonotype was seen only a few times. V and J are TRBV10-3 and TRBJ2-5; no clear D. TRBJ2-7 explains the end of the DNA better; the J call may be wrong. CDR1 is ENHRY, CDR2 SYGVKD, per germline. The CDR3 consists of 13 residues. DNA of the CDR3: TGTGCCATCGGATCGTCAGATACGTACGAGCAGTACTTC. It translates to CAIGSSDTYEQYF.

The J gene is TRBJ1-1, the V gene TRBV6-1, with TRBD1 matching over 8 bases. Per the germline V gene, CDR1 is MNHNS and CDR2 is SASEGT. The CDR3 contains 13 residues. Trimming took 9 bases from V and 4 from J; bases not matched to a gene: 7. In DNA, the CDR3 is TGTGCCAGTTTTAGACAGGGGTCCACTGAAGCTTTCTTT. Translating gives CASFRQGSTEAFF.

Only a few counts were recorded for this clonotype. CDR3 DNA: TGTGCCAGTGCCGCGACGGGGGGGAACACCCAAGCTTTCTTT. Amino acid sequence: CASAATGGNTQAFF. V usage is TRBV25-1 and J usage is TRBJ1-1; D may be TRBD1 (5 bases). V shed 9 bases and J shed 9 bases, with 23 bases lying between them. Germline V gene data show CDR1 as MGHDK and CDR2 as SYGVNS. This CDR3 has 14 residues.

This clonotype was detected only a few times. V is TRBV9 and J is TRBJ1-4, with D possibly being TRBD1 (6 bases). V was cut by 4 bases and J by 7 bases, with 14 bases left in between. This CDR3 region has 14 residues. Looked up from germline, CDR1 is SGDLS and CDR2 is YYNGEE. DNA of the CDR3: TGTGCCAGCAGCTCCCGACAGGCTAGTGAAAAACTGTTTTTT. Translation gives CASSSRQASEKLFF.

A few counts support this clonotype. The V and J genes are TRBV5-1 and TRBJ1-5; TRBD1 might be the D (5 bases). Trimming removed 0 bases from V and 4 bases from J, with 11 bases in between. CDR3 length: 15 amino acids. Germline V gene data show CDR1 as SGHRS and CDR2 as YFSETQ. CDR3 residues: CASSLGVGANQPQHF. The CDR3 DNA reads TGCGCCAGCAGCTTGGGGGTCGGGGCGAATCAGCCCCAGCATTTT.